The present TCR beta chain was sequenced within a study of blood T cell repertoires in COVID-19. For the study at large: Samples representing acute and convalescent COVID-19 were sourced from the United States, Italy and Spain. From T cells, B-cell-depleted T cells, or PBMCs came the material, which was cDNA or gDNA.

With 0 bases clipped from V and 4 bases from J, the junction kept 3 bases outside the gene matches. Looked up from germline, CDR1 is MNHEY and CDR2 is SMNVEV (reference sequence). This CDR3 comprises 15 residues. Participant reports of clinical history set cohort assignment. Either two negative PCRs, clearance, or symptom resolution qualified Cohort 3 donors as recovered. This clone turned up a few times. The table came from immunoSEQ multiplex PCR; TCRdb's copy has only in-frame clones and leaves some out. The table records roughly 250,000 clones, around 90% of them present only once. This TCR came from a woman in her forties or fifties who had recovered from COVID-19. The sequenced sample was PBMCs or T cells enriched from blood (not recorded which). The V gene is TRBV27, the J gene TRBJ1-1, with 9 bases fitting TRBD1. This CDR3 reads CASSLSRQGGTEAFF. The CDR3 nucleotides are TGTGCCAGCAGTTTATCTCGACAGGGGGGCACTGAAGCTTTCTTT.